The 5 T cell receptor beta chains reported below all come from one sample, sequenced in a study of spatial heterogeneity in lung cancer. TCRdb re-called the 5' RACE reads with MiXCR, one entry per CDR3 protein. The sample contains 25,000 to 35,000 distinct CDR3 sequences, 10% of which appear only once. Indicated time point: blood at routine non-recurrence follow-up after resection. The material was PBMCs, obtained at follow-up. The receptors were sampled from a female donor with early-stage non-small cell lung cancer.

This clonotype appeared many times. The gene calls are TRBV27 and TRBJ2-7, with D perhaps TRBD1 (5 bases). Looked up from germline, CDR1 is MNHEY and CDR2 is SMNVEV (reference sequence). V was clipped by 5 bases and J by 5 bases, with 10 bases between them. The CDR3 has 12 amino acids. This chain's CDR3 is CASSTKGNEQYF. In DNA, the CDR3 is TGTGCCAGCAGTACGAAGGGGAACGAGCAGTACTTC.

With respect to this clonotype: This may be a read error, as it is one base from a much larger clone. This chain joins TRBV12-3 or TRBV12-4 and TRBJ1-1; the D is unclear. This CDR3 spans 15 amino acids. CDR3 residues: CAGSFRSNPDTEAFF. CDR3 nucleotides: TGTGCCGGCAGTTTTCGAAGCAATCCCGACACTGAAGCTTTCTTT.

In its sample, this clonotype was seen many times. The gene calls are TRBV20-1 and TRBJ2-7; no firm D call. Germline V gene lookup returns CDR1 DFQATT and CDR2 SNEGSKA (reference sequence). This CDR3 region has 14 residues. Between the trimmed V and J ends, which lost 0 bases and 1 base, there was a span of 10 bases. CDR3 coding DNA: TGCAGTGCTAGAGAAATGGGCCAGTCCTACGAGCAGTACTTC. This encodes CSAREMGQSYEQYF.

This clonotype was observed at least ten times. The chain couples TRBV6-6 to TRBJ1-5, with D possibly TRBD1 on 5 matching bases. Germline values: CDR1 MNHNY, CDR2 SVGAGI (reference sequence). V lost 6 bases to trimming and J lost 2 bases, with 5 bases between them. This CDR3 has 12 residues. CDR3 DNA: TGTGCCAGCAGACAGGGCAATCAGCCCCAGCATTTT. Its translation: CASRQGNQPQHF.

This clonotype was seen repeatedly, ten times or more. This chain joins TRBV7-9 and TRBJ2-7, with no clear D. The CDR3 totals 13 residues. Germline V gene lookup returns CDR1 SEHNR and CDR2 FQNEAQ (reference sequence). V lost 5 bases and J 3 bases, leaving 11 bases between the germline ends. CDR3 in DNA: TGTGCCAGCAGCCCAGACTCAATCTACGAGCAGTACTTC. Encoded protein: CASSPDSIYEQYF.